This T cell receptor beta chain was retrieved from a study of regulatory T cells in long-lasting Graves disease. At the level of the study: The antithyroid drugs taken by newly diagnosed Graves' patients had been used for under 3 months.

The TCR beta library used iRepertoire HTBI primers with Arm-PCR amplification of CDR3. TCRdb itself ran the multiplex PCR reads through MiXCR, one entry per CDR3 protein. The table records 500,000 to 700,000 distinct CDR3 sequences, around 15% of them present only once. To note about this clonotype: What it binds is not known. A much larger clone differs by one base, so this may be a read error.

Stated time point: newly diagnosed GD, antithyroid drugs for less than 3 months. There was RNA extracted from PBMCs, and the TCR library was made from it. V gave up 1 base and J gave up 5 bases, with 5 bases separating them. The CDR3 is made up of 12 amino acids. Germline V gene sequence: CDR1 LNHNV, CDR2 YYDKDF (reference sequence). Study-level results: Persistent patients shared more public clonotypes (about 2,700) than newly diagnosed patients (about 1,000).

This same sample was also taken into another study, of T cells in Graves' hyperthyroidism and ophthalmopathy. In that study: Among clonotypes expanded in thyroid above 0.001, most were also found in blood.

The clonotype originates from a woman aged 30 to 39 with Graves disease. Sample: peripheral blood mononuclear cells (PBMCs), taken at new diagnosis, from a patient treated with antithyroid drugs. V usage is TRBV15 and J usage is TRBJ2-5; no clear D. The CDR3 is CATSRVRETQYF. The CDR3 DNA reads TGTGCCACCAGCAGAGTCCGGGAGACCCAGTACTTC.